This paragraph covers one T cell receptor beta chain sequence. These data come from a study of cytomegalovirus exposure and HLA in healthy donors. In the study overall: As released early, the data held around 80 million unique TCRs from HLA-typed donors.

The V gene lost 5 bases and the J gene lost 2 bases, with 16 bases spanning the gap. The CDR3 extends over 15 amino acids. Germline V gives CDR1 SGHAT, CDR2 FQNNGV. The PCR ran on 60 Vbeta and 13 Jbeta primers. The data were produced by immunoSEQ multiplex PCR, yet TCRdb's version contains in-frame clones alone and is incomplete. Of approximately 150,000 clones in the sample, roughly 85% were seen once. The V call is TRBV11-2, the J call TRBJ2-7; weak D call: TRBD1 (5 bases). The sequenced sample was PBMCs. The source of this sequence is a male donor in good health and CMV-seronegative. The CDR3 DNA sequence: TGTGCCAGCAGCCTATGGGGCCGCAAAACCTACGAGCAGTACTTC. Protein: CASSLWGRKTYEQYF.